This TCR beta chain was sequenced for a study of blood T cell repertoires in COVID-19. Overall study context: Italy, Spain and the United States were the sources of the convalescent and acute COVID-19 samples. From T cells, B-cell-depleted T cells, or PBMCs came the material, which was cDNA or gDNA.

In the original analysis: Reference gene primer amplification in the assay estimated nucleated cell counts. The table came from immunoSEQ multiplex PCR; TCRdb's copy has only in-frame clones and leaves some out. That table gives V, J and clone size, and the DNA gave D and trimming. The repertoire includes approximately 100,000 clones, roughly nine tenths of them detected once, and about 1% sits in the top ten. The CDR3 has 14 amino acids. Germline CDR1 is GTSNPN and CDR2 is SVGIG (reference sequence). V shed 0 bases and J 6 bases; nucleotides not matched to a gene: 1. Sequenced: peripheral blood. The sequence came from a man aged 55 to 70 with acute or convalescent COVID-19. The chain employs TRBV30 and TRBJ1-5, with 11 bases fitting TRBD1. CDR3: CAWSVGTGGQPQHF. The CDR3 bases are TGTGCCTGGAGTGTTGGGACAGGGGGTCAGCCCCAGCATTTT.